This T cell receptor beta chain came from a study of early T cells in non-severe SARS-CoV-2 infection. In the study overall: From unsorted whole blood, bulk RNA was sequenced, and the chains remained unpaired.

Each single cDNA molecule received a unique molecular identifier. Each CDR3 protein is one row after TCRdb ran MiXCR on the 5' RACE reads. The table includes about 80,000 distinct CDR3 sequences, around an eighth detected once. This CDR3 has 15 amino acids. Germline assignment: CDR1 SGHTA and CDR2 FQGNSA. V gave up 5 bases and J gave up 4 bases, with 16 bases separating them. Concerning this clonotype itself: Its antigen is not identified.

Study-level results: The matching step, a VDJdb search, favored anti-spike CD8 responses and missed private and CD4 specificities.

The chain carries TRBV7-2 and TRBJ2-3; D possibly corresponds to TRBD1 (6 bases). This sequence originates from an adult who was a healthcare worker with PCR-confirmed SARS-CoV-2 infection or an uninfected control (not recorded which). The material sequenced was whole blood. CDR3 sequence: CASSQTAWGPDTQYF. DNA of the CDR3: TGTGCCAGCAGCCAGACCGCCTGGGGGCCAGATACGCAGTATTTT.